The 7 T cell receptor beta chains in this list originate from one sample, sequenced in a study of human T cells and chemical hapten exposure. As for time point: pre-sensitization, week 0. Treatment of the sample: therapeutic diphenylcyclopropenone sensitization with weekly scalp DPC. TCRdb re-called the RACE reads with MiXCR, one entry per CDR3 protein. The sample contains roughly 40,000 distinct CDR3 sequences, around 12% of which appear only once. Sequencing was performed on whole blood, taken in connection with sensitization to the hapten diphenylcyclopropenone (DPC). The receptor source for this set is a woman aged 25 to 39 with alopecia areata. Some clones in this sample may be carry-over from other donors' samples.

The chain employs TRBV20-1 and TRBJ1-1; D possibly corresponds to TRBD1 (6 bases). Trimming pared 2 bases from V and 3 bases from J, leaving 13 bases between. Germline CDR1 is DFQATT and CDR2 is SNEGSKA (reference sequence). The CDR3 is 14 amino acids. The CDR3 here is CSARTGASHTEAFF. The CDR3 nucleotides read TGCAGTGCTAGAACGGGGGCAAGTCACACTGAAGCTTTCTTT.

This clonotype showed up just a few times. The chain employs TRBV4-3 and TRBJ1-4; D is uncertain. The CDR3 loop spans 18 amino acids. The germline gives CDR1 LGHNA, CDR2 YSLEER. V was pared by 0 bases and J by 8 bases, with 22 bases between. The CDR3 bases are TGCGCCAGCAGCCAAGATCGGACCCTATGGATGGGCGGCGAAAAACTGTTTTTT. Translated: CASSQDRTLWMGGEKLFF.

In this sample, this clonotype turned up a few times. The chain recombines TRBV19 with TRBJ2-4; D uncertain. The germline gives CDR1 LNHDA, CDR2 SQIVND (reference sequence). This CDR3 is 11 amino acids long. Trimming removed 5 bases from V and 8 bases from J, with 7 bases in between. This CDR3 reads CASSRWDIQYF. The CDR3 DNA follows: TGTGCCAGTAGTCGGTGGGACATTCAGTACTTC.

This clonotype was picked up many times. The genes are TRBV3-1 and TRBJ2-2; D is unclear. This CDR3 is built from 12 residues. V lost 0 bases and J lost 6, with 2 bases in between. Germline V gives CDR1 LGHDT, CDR2 YNNKEL (reference sequence). The CDR3 region is CASSQDSGELFF. The CDR3 bases are TGTGCCAGCAGCCAAGATTCCGGGGAGCTGTTTTTT.

This clonotype was seen many times. The chain couples TRBV7-8 to TRBJ2-2; TRBD2 is a possible D gene (7 bases). There are 16 residues in the CDR3. Trimming took off 5 bases at V and 4 bases at J, with 17 bases between the two ends. CDR1 and CDR2 (germline): SGHVS, FQNEAQ. DNA for the CDR3: TGTGCCAGCAGCCCCAACGTGGGGGGGCTCACCGGGGAGCTGTTTTTT. It is translated as CASSPNVGGLTGELFF.

This clonotype was picked up many times. The chain couples TRBV28 to TRBJ1-2; D not resolved. CDR3 length: 13 residues. Germline loops: CDR1 MDHEN, CDR2 SYDVKM. Trimming shortened V by 2 bases and J by 2 bases, and 6 bases separated the two germline ends. The CDR3 protein is CASSLLNNYGYTF. CDR3 bases: TGTGCCAGCAGTTTACTCAACAACTATGGCTACACCTTC.

The CDR3 spells CARNSGRVYEQYF. The CDR3 nucleotides are TGTGCCAGGAATAGCGGGAGGGTTTACGAGCAGTACTTC. The genes are TRBV12-3 or TRBV12-4 and TRBJ2-7; 11 nucleotides align to TRBD2. The CDR3 has 13 residues. V gave up 9 bases and J gave up 4 bases; unmatched junction bases: 5.